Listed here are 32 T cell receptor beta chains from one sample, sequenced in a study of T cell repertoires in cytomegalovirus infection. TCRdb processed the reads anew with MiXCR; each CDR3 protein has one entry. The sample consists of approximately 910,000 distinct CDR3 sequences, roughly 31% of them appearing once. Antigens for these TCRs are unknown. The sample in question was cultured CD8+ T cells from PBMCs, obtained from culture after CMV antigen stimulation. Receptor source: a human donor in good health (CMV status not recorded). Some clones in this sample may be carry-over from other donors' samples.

The CDR3 DNA reads TGCAGTGCTAGAGATGTTAGGGGGGAATACAATGAGCAGTTCTTC. Its translation is CSARDVRGEYNEQFF. This chain uses TRBV20-1 with TRBJ2-1, with D possibly being TRBD1 or TRBD2 (6 bases each). Germline lookup yields CDR1 DFQATT and CDR2 SNEGSKA (reference sequence). CDR3 length: 15 residues. The V end was cut by 0 bases, the J end by 4 bases, with 13 bases between.

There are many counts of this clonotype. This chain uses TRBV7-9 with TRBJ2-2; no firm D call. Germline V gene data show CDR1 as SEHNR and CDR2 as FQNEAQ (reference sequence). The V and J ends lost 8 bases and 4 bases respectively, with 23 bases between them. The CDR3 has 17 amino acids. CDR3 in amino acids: CASLINTSSTSTGELFF. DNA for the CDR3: TGTGCCAGCCTAATTAATACTTCTAGTACGAGCACCGGGGAGCTGTTTTTT.

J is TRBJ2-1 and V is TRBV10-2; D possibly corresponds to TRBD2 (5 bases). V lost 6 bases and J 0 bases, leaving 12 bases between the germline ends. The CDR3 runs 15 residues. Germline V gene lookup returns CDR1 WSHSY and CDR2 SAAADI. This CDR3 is CASRDSPSSYNEQFF. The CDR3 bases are TGCGCCAGCAGGGACTCCCCGAGCTCCTACAATGAGCAGTTCTTC.

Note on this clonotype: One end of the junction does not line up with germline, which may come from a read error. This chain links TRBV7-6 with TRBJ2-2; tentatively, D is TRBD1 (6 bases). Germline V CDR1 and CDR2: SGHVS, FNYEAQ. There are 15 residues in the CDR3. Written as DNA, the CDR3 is TGTGTCAGCAGCTTACAGGGTATGGGGACCGGGGAGCTGCTTTTT. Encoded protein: CVSSLQGMGTGELLF.

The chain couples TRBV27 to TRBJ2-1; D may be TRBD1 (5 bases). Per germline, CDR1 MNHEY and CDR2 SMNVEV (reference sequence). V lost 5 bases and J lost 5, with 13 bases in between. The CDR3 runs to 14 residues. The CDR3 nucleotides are TGTGCCAGCAGTCCCAGTGACAGAAACAATGAGCAGTTCTTC. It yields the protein CASSPSDRNNEQFF.

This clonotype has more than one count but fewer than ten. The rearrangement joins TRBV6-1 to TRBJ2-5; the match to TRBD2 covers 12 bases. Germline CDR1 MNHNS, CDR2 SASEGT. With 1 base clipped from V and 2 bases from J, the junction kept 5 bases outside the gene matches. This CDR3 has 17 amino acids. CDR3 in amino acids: CASSEELGLAGQETQYF. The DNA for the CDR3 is TGTGCCAGCAGTGAAGAACTTGGACTAGCGGGGCAAGAGACCCAGTACTTC.

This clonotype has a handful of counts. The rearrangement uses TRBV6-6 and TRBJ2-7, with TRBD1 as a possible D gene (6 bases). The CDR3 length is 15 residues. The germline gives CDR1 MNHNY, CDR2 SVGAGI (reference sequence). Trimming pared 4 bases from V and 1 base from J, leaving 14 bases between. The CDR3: CASSSTGYPSYEQYV. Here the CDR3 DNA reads TGTGCCAGCAGTTCCACAGGGTACCCATCCTACGAGCAGTACGTC.

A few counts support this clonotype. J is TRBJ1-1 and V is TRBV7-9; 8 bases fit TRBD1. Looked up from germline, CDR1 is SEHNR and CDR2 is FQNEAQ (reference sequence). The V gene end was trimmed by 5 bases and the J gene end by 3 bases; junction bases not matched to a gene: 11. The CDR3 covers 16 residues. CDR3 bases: TGTGCCAGCAGCACCCCAGGGGGCTTTATGGACACTGAAGCTTTCTTT. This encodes CASSTPGGFMDTEAFF.

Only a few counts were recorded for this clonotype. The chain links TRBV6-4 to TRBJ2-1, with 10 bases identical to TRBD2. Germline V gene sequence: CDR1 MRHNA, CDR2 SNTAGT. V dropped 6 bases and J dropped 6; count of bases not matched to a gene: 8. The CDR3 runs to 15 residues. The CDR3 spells CASRDIAGGFNEQFF. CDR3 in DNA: TGTGCCAGCAGGGACATAGCGGGGGGCTTCAATGAGCAGTTCTTC.

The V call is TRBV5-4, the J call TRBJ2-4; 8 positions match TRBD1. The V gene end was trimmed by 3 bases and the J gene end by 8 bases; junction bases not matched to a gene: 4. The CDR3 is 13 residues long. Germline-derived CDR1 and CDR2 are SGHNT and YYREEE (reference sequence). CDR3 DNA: TGTGCCAGCAGCTCCGGACAGGGTGACATTCAGTACTTC. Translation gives CASSSGQGDIQYF.

The CDR3 DNA reads TGTGCCAGTATAGCCTACGACAGCCCCTACGAGCAGTACGTC. Its translation: CASIAYDSPYEQYV. The rearrangement uses TRBV19 and TRBJ2-7, with a tentative D call TRBD1 (5 bases). Trimming took 7 bases from V and 2 from J, leaving 15 bases between them. CDR3 length equals 14 residues. The germline V gene has CDR1 LNHDA and CDR2 SQIVND (reference sequence).

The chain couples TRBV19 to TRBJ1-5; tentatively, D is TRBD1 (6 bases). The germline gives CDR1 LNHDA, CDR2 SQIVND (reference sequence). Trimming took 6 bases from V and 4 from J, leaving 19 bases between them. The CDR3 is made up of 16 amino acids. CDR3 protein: CASSPVWGANNQPQHF. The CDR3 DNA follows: TGTGCCAGTAGCCCCGTGTGGGGGGCGAATAATCAGCCCCAGCATTTT.

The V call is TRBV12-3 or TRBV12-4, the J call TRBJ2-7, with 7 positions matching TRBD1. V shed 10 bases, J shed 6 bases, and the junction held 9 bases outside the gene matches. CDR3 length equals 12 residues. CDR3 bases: TGTGCCACTCGCAGGGGGACCTTCGAGCAGTACTTC. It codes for CATRRGTFEQYF.

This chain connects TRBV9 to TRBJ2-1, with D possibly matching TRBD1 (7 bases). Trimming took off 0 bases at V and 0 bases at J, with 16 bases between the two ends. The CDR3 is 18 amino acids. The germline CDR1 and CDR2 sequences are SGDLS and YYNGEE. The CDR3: CASSVARAGGSSYNEQFF. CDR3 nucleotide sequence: TGTGCCAGCAGCGTAGCTCGGGCAGGGGGGAGCTCCTACAATGAGCAGTTCTTC.

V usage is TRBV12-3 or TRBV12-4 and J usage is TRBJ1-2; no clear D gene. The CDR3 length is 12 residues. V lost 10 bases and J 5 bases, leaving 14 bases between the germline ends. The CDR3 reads CANTLGAYGYTF. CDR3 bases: TGTGCCAACACACTGGGAGCTTATGGCTACACCTTC.

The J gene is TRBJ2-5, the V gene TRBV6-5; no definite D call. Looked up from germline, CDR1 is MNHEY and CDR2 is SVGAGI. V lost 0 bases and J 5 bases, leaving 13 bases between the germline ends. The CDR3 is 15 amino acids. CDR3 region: CASSYSPSSSETQYF. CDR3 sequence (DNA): TGTGCCAGCAGTTACTCTCCCTCATCATCGGAGACCCAGTACTTC.

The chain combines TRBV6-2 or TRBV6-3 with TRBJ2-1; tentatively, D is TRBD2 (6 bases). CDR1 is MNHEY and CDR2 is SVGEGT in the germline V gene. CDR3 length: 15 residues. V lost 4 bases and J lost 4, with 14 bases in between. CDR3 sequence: CASSFGGNRYNEQFF. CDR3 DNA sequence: TGTGCCAGCAGTTTCGGGGGAAACCGATACAATGAGCAGTTCTTC.

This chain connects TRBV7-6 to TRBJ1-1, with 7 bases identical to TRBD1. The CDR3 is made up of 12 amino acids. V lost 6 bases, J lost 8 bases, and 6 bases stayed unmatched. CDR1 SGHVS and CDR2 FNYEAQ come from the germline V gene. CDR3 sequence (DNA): TGTGCCAGCAGAGGGGGGACAGCAGAAGCTTTCTTT. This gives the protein CASRGGTAEAFF.

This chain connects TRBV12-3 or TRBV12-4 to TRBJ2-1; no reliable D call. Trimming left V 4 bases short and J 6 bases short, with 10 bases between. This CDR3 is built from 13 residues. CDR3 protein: CASSSFMVNEQFF. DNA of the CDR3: TGTGCCAGCAGTTCCTTTATGGTCAATGAGCAGTTCTTC.

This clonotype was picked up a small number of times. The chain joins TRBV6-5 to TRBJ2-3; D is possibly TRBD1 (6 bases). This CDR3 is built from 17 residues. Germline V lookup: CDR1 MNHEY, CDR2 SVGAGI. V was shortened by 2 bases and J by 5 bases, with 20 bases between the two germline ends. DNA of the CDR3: TGTGCCAGCAGTTACAAGGGACCAGGACAGTTGGGAGATACGCAGTATTTT. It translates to CASSYKGPGQLGDTQYF.

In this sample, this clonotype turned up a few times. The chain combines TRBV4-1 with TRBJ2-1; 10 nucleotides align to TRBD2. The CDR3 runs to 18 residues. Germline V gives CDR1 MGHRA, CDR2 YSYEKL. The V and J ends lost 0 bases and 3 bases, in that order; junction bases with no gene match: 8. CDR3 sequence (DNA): TGCGCCAGCAGCCAAGATTCTAGGACTAGCGGTTACTACAATGAGCAGTTCTTC. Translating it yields CASSQDSRTSGYYNEQFF.

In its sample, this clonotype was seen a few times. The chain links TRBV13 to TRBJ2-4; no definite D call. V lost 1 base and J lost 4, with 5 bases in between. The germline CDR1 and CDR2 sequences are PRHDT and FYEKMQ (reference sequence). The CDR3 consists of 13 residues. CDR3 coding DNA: TGTGCCAGCAGCTTAGAACGTAAAAACATTCAGTACTTC. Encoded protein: CASSLERKNIQYF.

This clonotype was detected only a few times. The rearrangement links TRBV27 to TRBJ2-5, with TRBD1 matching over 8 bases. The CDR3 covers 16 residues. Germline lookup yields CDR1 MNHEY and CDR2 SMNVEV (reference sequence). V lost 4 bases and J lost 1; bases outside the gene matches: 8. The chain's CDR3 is CASSSYAGQGQETQYF. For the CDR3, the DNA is TGTGCCAGCAGTTCCTATGCAGGACAGGGCCAAGAGACCCAGTACTTC.

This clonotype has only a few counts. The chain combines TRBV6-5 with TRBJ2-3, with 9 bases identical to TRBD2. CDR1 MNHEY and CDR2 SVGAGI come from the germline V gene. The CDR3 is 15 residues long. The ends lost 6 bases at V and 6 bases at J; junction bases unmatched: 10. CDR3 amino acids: CASSELAGGQDTQYF. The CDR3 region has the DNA TGTGCCAGCAGCGAGTTGGCGGGGGGGCAGGATACGCAGTATTTT.

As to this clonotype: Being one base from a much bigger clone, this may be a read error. CDR3 DNA: TGTGCCAGCAACTTGTACAGGGGGCCTAATGAAAAACTGTTTTTT. Residues: CASNLYRGPNEKLFF. The genes are TRBV7-2 and TRBJ1-4; 9 bases are a match to TRBD1. From germline, CDR1 is SGHTA and CDR2 FQGNSA. The length of the CDR3 is 15 residues. V shed 7 bases and J 3 bases; nucleotides not matched to a gene: 6.

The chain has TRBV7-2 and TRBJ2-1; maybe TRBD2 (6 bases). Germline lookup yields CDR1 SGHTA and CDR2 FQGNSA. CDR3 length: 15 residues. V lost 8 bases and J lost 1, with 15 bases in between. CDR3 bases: TGTGCCAGCGGCCGGGACTTTGTTTCCTACAATGAGCAGTTCTTC. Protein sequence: CASGRDFVSYNEQFF.

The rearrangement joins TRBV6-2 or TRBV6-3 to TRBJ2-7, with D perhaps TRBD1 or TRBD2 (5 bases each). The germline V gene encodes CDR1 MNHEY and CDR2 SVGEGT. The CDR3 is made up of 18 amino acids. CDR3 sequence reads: CANSYSRVDTRPSYEQYV. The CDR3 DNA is TGTGCCAACAGTTACTCGAGGGTGGACACGCGACCTTCCTACGAGCAGTACGTC.

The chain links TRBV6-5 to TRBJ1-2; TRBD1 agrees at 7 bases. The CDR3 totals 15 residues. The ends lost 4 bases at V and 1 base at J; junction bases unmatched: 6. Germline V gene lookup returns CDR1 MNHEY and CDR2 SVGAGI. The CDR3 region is CASSSQGPSNYGYTF. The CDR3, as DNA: TGTGCCAGCAGTTCACAGGGGCCCAGTAACTATGGCTACACCTTC.

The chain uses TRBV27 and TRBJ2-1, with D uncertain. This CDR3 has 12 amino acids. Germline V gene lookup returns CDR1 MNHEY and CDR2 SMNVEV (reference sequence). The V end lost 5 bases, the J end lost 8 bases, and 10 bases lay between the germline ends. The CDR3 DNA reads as TGTGCCAGCAGTCCCCACAACGATGAGCAGTTCTTC. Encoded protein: CASSPHNDEQFF.

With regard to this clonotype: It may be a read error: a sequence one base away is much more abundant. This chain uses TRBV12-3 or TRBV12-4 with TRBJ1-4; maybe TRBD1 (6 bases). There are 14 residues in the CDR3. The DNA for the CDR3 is TGTGTCAGCAGCCCTGGGGGGCGTAATGAAAAACTGTTTTTT. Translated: CVSSPGGRNEKLFF.

CDR3 sequence (DNA): TGTGCCATCAAGGACCGCTATGGCTACACCTTC. Its protein product is CAIKDRYGYTF. The genes are TRBV10-3 and TRBJ1-2, with D unclear. The CDR3 runs 11 residues. The V end was cut by 7 bases, the J end by 4 bases, with 7 bases between. Germline CDR1 ENHRY, CDR2 SYGVKD.

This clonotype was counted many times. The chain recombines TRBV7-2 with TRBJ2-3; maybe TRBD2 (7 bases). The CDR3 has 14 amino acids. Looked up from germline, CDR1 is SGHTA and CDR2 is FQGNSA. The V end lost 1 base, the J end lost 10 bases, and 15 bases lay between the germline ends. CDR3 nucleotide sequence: TGTGCCAGCAGCTTAGTACGGGGGGCCACCCCGCAGTATTTT. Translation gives CASSLVRGATPQYF.